These 23 T cell receptor beta chains originate from one sample sequenced in a study of cytomegalovirus exposure and HLA in healthy donors. 13 Jbeta primers and 60 Vbeta primers were used for the PCR. Libraries were prepared by immunoSEQ multiplex PCR; TCRdb keeps only in-frame clonotypes and omits some of them. The sample records about 190,000 clones, 70% to 75% being singletons. The source material was PBMCs. The receptor set was obtained from a man aged 25-45 years in good health and CMV-seropositive.

This clone was observed a single time. The rearrangement links TRBV5-1 to TRBJ2-1, with 11 bases aligning to TRBD2. The CDR3 covers 16 residues. The junction had 3 bases not matched to a gene; V was cut back by 4 bases and J by 0 bases. Germline V CDR1 and CDR2: SGHRS, YFSETQ. The CDR3 DNA follows: TGCGCCAGCAGCCCCGGGACTAGCGGCTCCTACAATGAGCAGTTCTTC. Amino acids: CASSPGTSGSYNEQFF.

This clone showed up just once. The gene calls are TRBV18 and TRBJ2-5; D is unresolved. Per germline, CDR1 KGHSH and CDR2 LQKENI. CDR3 length: 12 amino acids. V lost 6 bases and J lost 1, with 6 bases in between. For the CDR3, the DNA is TGTGCCAGCTCCCTCCCCCAAGAGACCCAGTACTTC. Protein product: CASSLPQETQYF.

The V gene is TRBV7-2, the J gene TRBJ2-5; 12 nucleotides line up with TRBD2. The CDR3 runs to 15 residues. The germline V gene has CDR1 SGHTA and CDR2 FQGNSA. The junction had 4 bases not matched to a gene; V was cut back by 3 bases and J by 5 bases. In DNA form, the CDR3 reads TGTGCCAGCAGCTTCCCTACTAGCGGGAGGGAGACCCAGTACTTC. Encoded protein: CASSFPTSGRETQYF.

The chain recombines TRBV11-1 with TRBJ2-6; 8 bases are shared with TRBD2. CDR1 and CDR2 (germline): SGHAT, FQDESV (reference sequence). J lost 0 bases, V lost 5 bases, and 3 bases had no gene match. This CDR3 has 16 residues. The CDR3 DNA follows: TGTGCCAGCAGCGGGACTAGAAGCTCTGGGGCCAACGTCCTGACTTTC. It codes for CASSGTRSSGANVLTF.

The chain carries TRBV7-9 and TRBJ2-5, with 12 bases aligning to TRBD1. The germline V gene has CDR1 SEHNR and CDR2 FQNEAQ (reference sequence). This CDR3 region has 16 residues. J gave up 4 bases and V 5 bases, and 8 bases lay outside the gene matches. The CDR3, as DNA: TGTGCCAGCAGCCAACTCCGGGACAGGGGGCGAGAGACCCAGTACTTC. It specifies CASSQLRDRGRETQYF.

The sample holds one count of this clone. The rearrangement links TRBV7-2 to TRBJ1-5; D gene uncertain. V was pared by 3 bases and J by 6 bases, with 15 bases between. CDR1 SGHTA and CDR2 FQGNSA come from the germline V gene. The CDR3 loop spans 15 amino acids. The CDR3: CASSFNPSILQPQHF. The CDR3 bases are TGTGCCAGCAGCTTTAACCCTTCTATCCTTCAGCCCCAGCATTTT.

This clone was picked up one time. The chain carries TRBV18 and TRBJ2-1; D is unclear. Trimming removed 2 bases from V and 6 bases from J, with 8 bases in between. The CDR3 has 13 amino acids. The germline CDR1 and CDR2 sequences are KGHSH and LQKENI. CDR3 in DNA: TGTGCCAGCTCACCATGGGCCATCAATGAGCAGTTCTTC. Translating it yields CASSPWAINEQFF.

The V and J genes are TRBV7-3 and TRBJ2-3; 10 bases match TRBD2. Germline-derived CDR1 and CDR2 are SGHTA and FQGTGA. Unmatched junction bases numbered 1, after V lost 4 bases and J lost 0 bases. The CDR3 runs to 15 residues. CDR3: CASSSLAGSTDTQYF. In DNA form, the CDR3 reads TGTGCCAGCAGCTCACTAGCGGGGAGCACAGATACGCAGTATTTT. The whole variable domain, remainder taken from reference TRBV7-3 and TRBJ2-3, is GAGVSQTPSNKVTEKGKYVELRCDPISGHTALYWYRQSLGQGPEFLIYFQGTGAADDSGLPNDRFFAVRPEGSVSTLKIQRTERGDSAVYLCASSSLAGSTDTQYFGPGTRLTVL.

This clone was seen only a few times. The V and J genes are TRBV7-2 and TRBJ2-7, with D maybe TRBD1 (6 bases). In germline, CDR1 is SGHTA, CDR2 FQGNSA. Trimming removed 7 bases at V and 9 bases at J, with 19 bases between. The CDR3 spans 13 residues. DNA for the CDR3: TGTGCCAGCACCGGCAGGGGCCGGGGAGTGCAGTACTTC. Its protein product is CASTGRGRGVQYF.

The table lists this clone with a few counts. V is TRBV29-1 and J is TRBJ2-5; TRBD1 might be the D (5 bases). The CDR3 runs to 14 residues. Trimming removed 3 bases from V and 4 bases from J, with 15 bases in between. CDR1 SQVTM and CDR2 ANQGSEA come from the germline V gene. CDR3 protein: CSVDFDSAPETQYF. CDR3 nucleotides: TGCAGCGTTGACTTCGACAGCGCCCCAGAGACCCAGTACTTC.

The rearrangement uses TRBV5-4 and TRBJ2-3; the D is unclear. CDR3 length: 11 residues. V lost 2 bases to trimming and J lost 5 bases, with 3 bases between them. Per germline, CDR1 SGHNT and CDR2 YYREEE (reference sequence). CDR3 sequence (DNA): TGTGCCAGCAGCTTTCGAGATACGCAGTATTTT. Translating gives CASSFRDTQYF. The full variable domain, in which reference TRBV5-4 and TRBJ2-3 provide the parts outside the CDR3, is ETGVTQSPTHLIKTRGQQVTLRCSSQSGHNTVSWYQQALGQGPQFIFQYYREEENGRGNFPPRFSGLQFPNYSSELNVNALELDDSALYLCASSFRDTQYFGPGTRLTVL.

Of note for this clone: The same CDR3 arises from other DNA sequences in this sample as well. The gene calls are TRBV18 and TRBJ2-3; D may be TRBD2 (6 bases). Germline assignment: CDR1 KGHSH and CDR2 LQKENI. V was pared by 2 bases and J by 4 bases, with 10 bases between. CDR3 size: 14 residues. The CDR3 DNA is TGTGCCAGCTCACCAGGGGGGAGCGCAGATACGCAGTATTTT. It specifies CASSPGGSADTQYF. The full variable domain, in which reference TRBV18 and TRBJ2-3 provide the parts outside the CDR3, is NAGVMQNPRHLVRRRGQEARLRCSPMKGHSHVYWYRQLPEEGLKFMVYLQKENIIDESGMPKERFSAEFPKEGPSILRIQQVVRGDSAAYFCASSPGGSADTQYFGPGTRLTVL.

In this sample, this clone turned up a few times. V usage is TRBV7-9 and J usage is TRBJ2-7; 8 bases line up with TRBD2. This CDR3 has 14 amino acids. The trim removed 1 base at V and 3 bases at J, leaving 2 bases unmatched. The germline V gene encodes CDR1 SEHNR and CDR2 FQNEAQ (reference sequence). CDR3 sequence reads: CASSLGLAGYEQYF. The CDR3 DNA sequence: TGTGCCAGCAGCTTAGGGCTAGCGGGCTACGAGCAGTACTTC.

The gene calls are TRBV15 and TRBJ1-1; 8 nucleotides agree with TRBD1. Germline V gives CDR1 LNHNV, CDR2 YYDKDF (reference sequence). Germline trimming cut 1 base from V and 8 bases from J; bases unmatched to any gene: 12. The CDR3 is made up of 16 amino acids. CDR3 nucleotides: TGTGCCACCAGCAGAGCGGCGGGACAGGCAGAAATGGAAGCTTTCTTT. Its translation is CATSRAAGQAEMEAFF.

The chain couples TRBV5-6 to TRBJ2-5, with 7 bases fitting TRBD1. The V and J ends lost 4 bases and 0 bases, in that order; junction bases with no gene match: 12. Germline assignment: CDR1 SGHDT and CDR2 YYEEEE. CDR3 length: 17 residues. CDR3 sequence reads: CASSPDLGTAHQETQYF. In DNA form, the CDR3 reads TGTGCCAGCAGCCCAGACCTAGGGACAGCTCACCAAGAGACCCAGTACTTC.

This clone was recorded a few times. The chain couples TRBV7-9 to TRBJ2-7, with 9 bases identical to TRBD2. V gave up 5 bases and J gave up 5 bases; unmatched junction bases: 16. Germline V gene data show CDR1 as SEHNR and CDR2 as FQNEAQ (reference sequence). This CDR3 is built from 17 residues. The CDR3 nucleotides read TGTGCCAGCAGCCCCCAGGGCGTGACTAGCGGTAGGAACGAGCAGTACTTC. As protein: CASSPQGVTSGRNEQYF.

The gene calls are TRBV5-5 and TRBJ1-2, with 9 bases fitting TRBD1. The CDR3 sequence is 15 residues long. In germline, CDR1 is SGHKS, CDR2 YYEKEE (reference sequence). V lost 4 bases and J lost 2; bases outside the gene matches: 6. This chain's CDR3 is CASSPQTGGNYGYTF. The CDR3 nucleotides read TGTGCCAGCAGCCCACAGACAGGGGGGAACTATGGCTACACCTTC.

The chain is built from TRBV7-2 and TRBJ2-1; 12 bases map to TRBD2. Per the germline V gene, CDR1 is SGHTA and CDR2 is FQGNSA. The CDR3 is 18 amino acids. Trimming took 5 bases from V and 0 from J; bases not matched to a gene: 8. CDR3 sequence (DNA): TGTGCCAGCAGCGGGGGACTAGCGGGTCTCAGCTCCTACAATGAGCAGTTCTTC. Protein product: CASSGGLAGLSSYNEQFF. The complete variable domain, with remaining parts taken from reference TRBV7-2 and TRBJ2-1, reads GAGVSQSPSNKVTEKGKDVELRCDPISGHTALYWYRQSLGQGLEFLIYFQGNSAPDKSGLPSDRFSAERTGGSVSTLTIQRTQQEDSAVYLCASSGGLAGLSSYNEQFFGPGTRLTVL.

This clone showed up just once. This chain uses TRBV19 with TRBJ1-5; a weak D match, TRBD1 (5 bases). The V gene lost 5 bases and the J gene lost 6 bases, with 17 bases spanning the gap. Germline V lookup: CDR1 LNHDA, CDR2 SQIVND (reference sequence). The CDR3 consists of 15 residues. The CDR3 region is CASSATTGLSQPQHF. Written as DNA, the CDR3 is TGTGCCAGTAGTGCAACCACAGGATTAAGTCAGCCCCAGCATTTT.

The V and J genes are TRBV6-6 and TRBJ2-7; no reliable D call. CDR1 MNHNY and CDR2 SVGAGI come from the germline V gene (reference sequence). V was pared by 6 bases and J by 1 base, with 4 bases between. The CDR3 extends over 11 amino acids. CDR3 nucleotides: TGTGCCAGCAGGGCTTCCTACGAGCAGTACTTC. Translation: CASRASYEQYF.

The V call is TRBV5-6, the J call TRBJ2-3, with a tentative D call TRBD2 (5 bases). Trimming stripped 4 bases from V and 0 bases from J, with 12 bases between. Per germline, CDR1 SGHDT and CDR2 YYEEEE. CDR3 size: 15 residues. The CDR3 DNA reads TGTGCCAGCAGCCCCCGGAGCGGAAGCACAGATACGCAGTATTTT. Its protein product is CASSPRSGSTDTQYF.

The chain is built from TRBV7-9 and TRBJ2-5; 13 nucleotides align to TRBD2. Per the germline V gene, CDR1 is SEHNR and CDR2 is FQNEAQ (reference sequence). The V and J ends lost 5 bases and 5 bases, in that order; junction bases with no gene match: 11. The CDR3 loop spans 17 amino acids. The DNA for the CDR3 is TGTGCCAGCAGCCTCGGACTAGCGGGGGCCCTGGGGGAGACCCAGTACTTC. Its translation is CASSLGLAGALGETQYF.

This chain joins TRBV28 and TRBJ1-3; TRBD1 might be the D (5 bases). The V and J ends lost 4 bases and 0 bases respectively, with 13 bases between them. The CDR3 totals 16 residues. The germline gives CDR1 MDHEN, CDR2 SYDVKM. The CDR3, as DNA: TGTGCCAGCAGTTCGGGGGGGACTAGCTCTGGAAACACCATATATTTT. Its protein product is CASSSGGTSSGNTIYF.